This TCR beta chain was sequenced in a study of blood T cell repertoires in COVID-19. Study details: The study drew acute and convalescent COVID-19 samples from the United States, Italy and Spain.

There are 16 residues in the CDR3. With 5 bases clipped from V and 2 bases from J, the junction kept 10 bases outside the gene matches. Germline V lookup: CDR1 WNHNN, CDR2 SYGVQD (reference sequence). This table comes from immunoSEQ multiplex PCR, and its TCRdb copy is limited to in-frame clones, with some not included. The sample holds 65,000 to 90,000 clones, 75% to 90% seen once. Sequencing was performed on peripheral blood. This clonotype was obtained from a man older than 75 with active or convalescent COVID-19. The chain uses TRBV10-1 and TRBJ2-3; 7 bases align to TRBD1. Written as DNA, the CDR3 is TGCGCCAGCAGTAGCCGGGACAGAGAATACACAGATACGCAGTATTTT. This encodes CASSSRDREYTDTQYF.